This passage covers 31 T cell receptor beta chains from one sample sequenced in a study of blood T cell repertoires in COVID-19. Clones were read by immunoSEQ multiplex PCR, and TCRdb kept only the in-frame ones, dropping some. The table shows 270,000 or so clones, with approximately 89% occurring only once. The source material was peripheral blood. Receptor source: a woman aged 25 to 45 with COVID-19, enrolled during active disease.

The chain employs TRBV6-5 and TRBJ2-1; a weak D match, TRBD1 (6 bases). The CDR3 extends over 12 amino acids. Trimming took 4 bases from V and 7 from J, leaving 8 bases between them. The germline V gene has CDR1 MNHEY and CDR2 SVGAGI. The CDR3 DNA reads TGTGCCAGCAGTTTGAGGGGGAATGAGCAGTTCTTC. This encodes CASSLRGNEQFF.

The chain combines TRBV6-5 with TRBJ2-3; 11 positions agree with TRBD2. Germline assignment: CDR1 MNHEY and CDR2 SVGAGI. This CDR3 is 14 amino acids long. V dropped 10 bases and J dropped 4; count of bases not matched to a gene: 7. The CDR3 DNA reads TGTGCCACCCTGGGGACTAGCGGTTCAGATACGCAGTATTTT. It specifies CATLGTSGSDTQYF.

The chain is built from TRBV4-1 and TRBJ2-1; no definite D call. CDR1 and CDR2 from the germline V gene are MGHRA and YSYEKL. V dropped 0 bases and J dropped 8 bases, with 11 bases sitting between them. The CDR3 has 14 amino acids. Here the CDR3 reads CASSQELADYEQFF. CDR3 nucleotides: TGCGCCAGCAGCCAAGAATTGGCAGACTATGAGCAGTTCTTC.

This clone turned up a few times. The V gene is TRBV28, the J gene TRBJ1-2, with D possibly matching TRBD1 (5 bases). CDR3 size: 14 residues. Germline loops: CDR1 MDHEN, CDR2 SYDVKM. The V and J ends lost 2 bases and 4 bases respectively, with 11 bases between them. This CDR3 is CASSLIAGRYGYTF. CDR3 DNA: TGTGCCAGCAGTTTAATTGCAGGGCGCTATGGCTACACCTTC.

The CDR3 DNA follows: TGTGCCAGCAGGAGCGGCATTGAAGCTTTCTTT. Amino acids: CASRSGIEAFF. The chain joins TRBV6-5 to TRBJ1-1; unclear D gene. CDR1 is MNHEY and CDR2 is SVGAGI in the germline V gene. The CDR3 totals 11 residues. V lost 6 bases and J lost 7, with 9 bases in between.

This clone was observed a few times. The chain couples TRBV3-1 (or the pseudogene TRBV3-2) to TRBJ2-1; D might be TRBD1 (6 bases). The CDR3 runs to 13 residues. Germline V gene lookup returns CDR1 LGHDT and CDR2 YNNKEL (reference sequence). V dropped 5 bases and J dropped 10 bases, with 15 bases sitting between them. The DNA for the CDR3 is TGTGCCAGCAGCGCCCTTCCCGGGACAGAGCAGTTCTTC. Encoded protein: CASSALPGTEQFF.

This clone was counted only a few times. The CDR3 DNA reads TGTGCCAGCAGCAGCAACCAGGGGGAGACTGAAGCTTTCTTT. Its protein is CASSSNQGETEAFF. This chain connects TRBV21-1 to TRBJ1-1; the table's D call of TRBD1 was not tested on the DNA. TRBV21-1 corresponds to a pseudogene. This CDR3 spans 14 amino acids.

V and J are TRBV5-6 and TRBJ2-5; tentatively, D is TRBD2 (6 bases). The CDR3 is made up of 14 amino acids. Trimming removed 4 bases from V and 1 base from J, with 11 bases in between. Germline V gives CDR1 SGHDT, CDR2 YYEEEE. The DNA for the CDR3 is TGTGCCAGCAGCGGGGACTCCCGCCAAGAGACCCAGTACTTC. This encodes CASSGDSRQETQYF.

The genes are TRBV7-8 and TRBJ1-4; D ambiguous. Trimming removed 6 bases from V and 8 bases from J, with 19 bases in between. The CDR3 has 15 amino acids. Germline V gene lookup returns CDR1 SGHVS and CDR2 FQNEAQ. CDR3 nucleotide sequence: TGTGCCAGCAGACACCATAGCAACCCCCGGGAAAAACTGTTTTTT. Translating gives CASRHHSNPREKLFF. The complete variable domain, with remaining parts taken from reference TRBV7-8 and TRBJ1-4, reads GAGVSQSPRYKVAKRGQDVALRCDPISGHVSLFWYQQALGQGPEFLTYFQNEAQLDKSGLPSDRFFAERPEGSVSTLKIQRTQQEDSAVYLCASRHHSNPREKLFFGSGTQLSVL.

This chain connects TRBV4-1 to TRBJ2-3, with TRBD2 identical over 9 bases. The CDR3 sequence is 15 residues long. The ends lost 6 bases at V and 2 bases at J; junction bases unmatched: 6. The germline V gene has CDR1 MGHRA and CDR2 YSYEKL. Here the CDR3 DNA reads TGCGCCAGCAGTTGGATAGCGGGGGTCACAGATACGCAGTATTTT. It specifies CASSWIAGVTDTQYF.

In nucleotides, the CDR3 is TGCGCCAGCAGCTACCAGGGGGATGGTGAAAAACTGTTTTTT. Its protein product is CASSYQGDGEKLFF. The chain carries TRBV5-1 and TRBJ1-4, with 7 bases lining up with TRBD1. Trimming cost V 3 bases and J 7 bases; bases outside gene matches: 6. The germline gives CDR1 SGHRS, CDR2 YFSETQ. This CDR3 contains 14 residues. The full variable domain, in which reference TRBV5-1 and TRBJ1-4 provide the parts outside the CDR3, is KAGVTQTPRYLIKTRGQQVTLSCSPISGHRSVSWYQQTPGQGLQFLFEYFSETQRNKGNFPGRFSGRQFSNSRSEMNVSTLELGDSALYLCASSYQGDGEKLFFGSGTQLSVL.

The chain carries TRBV3-1 (or the pseudogene TRBV3-2) and TRBJ1-4; a possible D gene is TRBD1 (5 bases). With 0 bases removed from V and 5 bases from J, the gap between germline ends came to 16 bases. The CDR3 has 17 residues. Germline loops: CDR1 LGHDT, CDR2 YNNKEL (reference sequence). CDR3 protein: CASSQDLVRGLNEKLFF. For the CDR3, the DNA is TGTGCCAGCAGCCAAGATCTTGTAAGGGGTCTCAATGAAAAACTGTTTTTT.

The J gene is TRBJ2-7, the V gene TRBV11-1; D might be TRBD2 (6 bases). The V gene's germline CDR1 is SGHAT and CDR2 FQDESV (reference sequence). CDR3 length: 14 amino acids. The V gene lost 3 bases and the J gene lost 4 bases, with 13 bases spanning the gap. Here the CDR3 reads CASSLAGTVYEQYF. The CDR3 bases are TGTGCCAGCAGCTTGGCGGGGACCGTTTACGAGCAGTACTTC. The full variable domain, rest sourced from reference TRBV11-1 and TRBJ2-7, is EAEVAQSPRYKITEKSQAVAFWCDPISGHATLYWYRQILGQGPELLVQFQDESVVDDSQLPKDRFSAERLKGVDSTLKIQPAELGDSAMYLCASSLAGTVYEQYFGPGTRLTVT.

This clone was seen a single time. The chain carries TRBV7-8 and TRBJ2-3; TRBD2 matches at 8 bases. The V gene end was trimmed by 2 bases and the J gene end by 5 bases; junction bases not matched to a gene: 15. CDR1 is SGHVS, CDR2 FQNEAQ, per germline. The CDR3 covers 18 residues. The CDR3, as DNA: TGTGCCAGCAGCTTAAGGCTCGCGGGGGGAGCGAGGGGAGATACGCAGTATTTT. This sequence encodes CASSLRLAGGARGDTQYF.

V and J are TRBV19 and TRBJ1-4; 7 nucleotides line up with TRBD1. This CDR3 region has 15 residues. Germline CDR1 reads LNHDA; CDR2 reads SQIVND (reference sequence). The ends lost 5 bases at V and 7 bases at J; junction bases unmatched: 10. CDR3 bases: TGTGCCAGTAGTCCAACTTCTACAGGGGTTGAAAAACTGTTTTTT. It specifies CASSPTSTGVEKLFF.

J is TRBJ2-2 and V is TRBV7-8; D might be TRBD2 (6 bases). CDR1 is SGHVS, CDR2 FQNEAQ, per germline. The V and J ends lost 5 bases and 5 bases respectively, with 9 bases between them. This CDR3 comprises 13 residues. This CDR3 reads CASSIGRTGELFF. The CDR3 region has the DNA TGTGCCAGCAGCATCGGGAGAACCGGGGAGCTGTTTTTT.

This chain uses TRBV7-9 with TRBJ2-3; 8 bases map to TRBD1. The trim removed 6 bases at V and 4 bases at J, leaving 9 bases unmatched. This CDR3 is built from 15 residues. The germline V gene encodes CDR1 SEHNR and CDR2 FQNEAQ (reference sequence). CDR3 sequence reads: CASSFYGQGSDTQYF. CDR3 sequence (DNA): TGTGCCAGCAGTTTTTACGGACAGGGCTCAGATACGCAGTATTTT.

CDR3 protein: CASSFTSGGRAGELFF. In nucleotides, the CDR3 is TGTGCCAGCAGCTTCACTAGCGGGGGCCGGGCCGGGGAGCTGTTTTTT. The V call is TRBV7-8, the J call TRBJ2-2, with 11 bases lining up with TRBD2. The CDR3 runs 16 residues. Looked up from germline, CDR1 is SGHVS and CDR2 is FQNEAQ. The V gene end was trimmed by 3 bases and the J gene end by 6 bases; junction bases not matched to a gene: 6.

This chain connects TRBV4-2 to TRBJ1-2; a weak D match, TRBD1 (6 bases). Germline V gene lookup returns CDR1 LGHNA and CDR2 YNFKEQ. The germline V and J ends were trimmed by 1 base and 8 bases, with 20 bases remaining between them. This CDR3 comprises 16 residues. The CDR3 DNA reads TGTGCCAGCAGCCAAGTCGGGTCGGGGGGGCGCCAGGGCTACACCTTC. This translates into CASSQVGSGGRQGYTF.

V is TRBV4-1 and J is TRBJ1-1; TRBD1 might be the D (6 bases). Trimming left V 0 bases short and J 4 bases short, with 15 bases between. The CDR3 length is 16 residues. CDR1 is MGHRA, CDR2 YSYEKL, per germline. This CDR3 reads CASSQEGAPTVTEAFF. CDR3 bases: TGCGCCAGCAGCCAAGAGGGGGCCCCTACAGTCACTGAAGCTTTCTTT.

The genes are TRBV9 and TRBJ1-5, with 8 nucleotides matching TRBD1. The CDR3 length is 15 residues. Germline CDR1 and CDR2: SGDLS and YYNGEE. The V gene end was trimmed by 3 bases and the J gene end by 3 bases; junction bases not matched to a gene: 5. The CDR3 region has the DNA TGTGCCAGCAGCGCCGGGGACAGGCTCAATCAGCCCCAGCATTTT. It is translated as CASSAGDRLNQPQHF.

The V and J genes are TRBV2 and TRBJ2-5; TRBD2 matches 7 bases. CDR3 size: 14 residues. The germline V gene has CDR1 SNHLY and CDR2 FYNNEI. The V gene end was trimmed by 8 bases and the J gene end by 1 base; junction bases not matched to a gene: 7. The CDR3 DNA reads TGTGCCAGCGGCATGGGGACTACCCAAGAGACCCAGTACTTC. Protein product: CASGMGTTQETQYF.

The chain employs TRBV5-4 and TRBJ1-5; 8 bases agree with TRBD1. Trimming at V came to 0 bases and at J to 3 bases, leaving 11 bases not matched to a gene. The CDR3 totals 18 residues. Germline V gene lookup returns CDR1 SGHNT and CDR2 YYREEE (reference sequence). The CDR3 loop reads CASSLGPLRQGYNQPQHF. The CDR3 nucleotides are TGTGCCAGCAGCTTGGGACCCCTAAGACAGGGGTACAATCAGCCCCAGCATTTT.

The chain combines TRBV3-1 (or the pseudogene TRBV3-2) with TRBJ2-3; tentative D call: TRBD2 (5 bases). The germline V gene encodes CDR1 LGHDT and CDR2 YNNKEL (reference sequence). This CDR3 contains 15 residues. V lost 1 base to trimming and J lost 4 bases, with 12 bases between them. The CDR3 DNA is TGTGCCAGCAGCCAAGGCGGACTGCTCGCAGATACGCAGTATTTT. Residues: CASSQGGLLADTQYF.

V and J are TRBV6-5 and TRBJ1-2, with TRBD1 matching 8 bases. CDR3 length: 14 amino acids. Unmatched junction bases numbered 7, after V lost 6 bases and J lost 4 bases. Germline lookup yields CDR1 MNHEY and CDR2 SVGAGI. CDR3 sequence: CASSPDRGGYGYTF. Written as DNA, the CDR3 is TGTGCCAGCAGCCCAGACAGGGGCGGCTATGGCTACACCTTC.

The CDR3: CASSSPGGANTEAFF. The CDR3 DNA is TGTGCCAGCAGCTCCCCGGGGGGGGCGAACACTGAAGCTTTCTTT. The chain uses TRBV7-8 and TRBJ1-1; TRBD1 is a possible D gene (6 bases). Per the germline V gene, CDR1 is SGHVS and CDR2 is FQNEAQ. The CDR3 contains 15 residues. Trimming stripped 4 bases from V and 1 base from J, with 13 bases between.

The rearrangement links TRBV11-2 to TRBJ1-2; the D gene is possibly TRBD1 (6 bases). Germline assignment: CDR1 SGHAT and CDR2 FQNNGV. V was shortened by 3 bases and J by 6 bases, with 14 bases between the two germline ends. The CDR3 has 14 amino acids. For the CDR3, the DNA is TGTGCCAGCAGCTTTACCGGGACAACGAATGGCTACACCTTC. Its protein product is CASSFTGTTNGYTF.

The chain combines TRBV18 with TRBJ1-1, with 8 bases aligning to TRBD1. The CDR3 is 14 amino acids. V was pared by 3 bases and J by 7 bases, with 7 bases of the junction left unmatched. CDR1 is KGHSH and CDR2 is LQKENI in the germline V gene. This chain's CDR3 is CASSPAQGANEAFF. CDR3 sequence (DNA): TGTGCCAGCTCACCTGCTCAGGGGGCGAATGAAGCTTTCTTT.

This clone was observed a single time. The V gene is TRBV6-5, the J gene TRBJ1-1; no clear D gene. V dropped 6 bases and J dropped 5 bases, with 10 bases sitting between them. CDR1 is MNHEY, CDR2 SVGAGI, per germline. CDR3 length: 12 amino acids. The CDR3 DNA reads TGTGCCAGCAGCTTGAGGATGACTGAAGCTTTCTTT. Translated: CASSLRMTEAFF.

The V gene is TRBV20-1, the J gene TRBJ2-7; no firm D call. Trimming stripped 3 bases from V and 4 bases from J, with 19 bases between. The germline V gene has CDR1 DFQATT and CDR2 SNEGSKA (reference sequence). The CDR3 contains 15 residues. CDR3 DNA sequence: TGCAGTGCTAGTACGGGTGCGGTGGCTGGGTACGAGCAGTACTTC. It codes for CSASTGAVAGYEQYF.

The chain combines TRBV5-8 with TRBJ2-2, with D possibly matching TRBD2 (6 bases). Trimming removed 4 bases at V and 0 bases at J, with 10 bases between. The CDR3 contains 15 residues. Germline assignment: CDR1 SGHTS and CDR2 YDEGEE. The CDR3 DNA sequence: TGTGCCAGCAGCCCGGGACTCCCGAACACCGGGGAGCTGTTTTTT. Its translation is CASSPGLPNTGELFF.